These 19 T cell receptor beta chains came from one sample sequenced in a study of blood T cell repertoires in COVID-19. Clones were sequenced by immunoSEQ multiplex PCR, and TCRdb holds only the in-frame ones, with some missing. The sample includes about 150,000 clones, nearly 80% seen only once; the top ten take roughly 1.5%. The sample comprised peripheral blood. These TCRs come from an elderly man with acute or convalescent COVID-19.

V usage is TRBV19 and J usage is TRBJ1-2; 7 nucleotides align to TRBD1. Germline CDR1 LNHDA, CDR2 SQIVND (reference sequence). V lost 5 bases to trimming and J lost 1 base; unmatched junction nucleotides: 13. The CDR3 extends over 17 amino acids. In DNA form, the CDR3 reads TGTGCCAGTAGTTCCCCCCCCGGGACAGCTTTTAACTATGGCTACACCTTC. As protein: CASSSPPGTAFNYGYTF.

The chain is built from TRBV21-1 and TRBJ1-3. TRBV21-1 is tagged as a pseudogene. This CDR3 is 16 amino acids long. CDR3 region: CASSKWSRFSGNTIYF. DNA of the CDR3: TGTGCCAGCAGCAAATGGTCGCGCTTCTCTGGAAACACCATATATTTT.

CDR3 coding DNA: TGTGCCACCAGTGACCAGCGGGGGGGTTCTGAGACCCAGTACTTC. Translation gives CATSDQRGGSETQYF. The gene calls are TRBV24-1 and TRBJ2-5; 10 bases are a match to TRBD2. V trimming: 4 bases; J trimming: 5 bases; junction bases outside the gene matches: 6. The CDR3 totals 15 residues. CDR1 is KGHDR, CDR2 SFDVKD, per germline.

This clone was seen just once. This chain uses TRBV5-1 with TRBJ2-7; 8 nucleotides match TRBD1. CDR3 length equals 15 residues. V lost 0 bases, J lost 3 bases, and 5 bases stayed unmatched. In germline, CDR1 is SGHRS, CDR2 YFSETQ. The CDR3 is CASSLDVGTGYEQYV. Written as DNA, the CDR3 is TGCGCCAGCAGCTTGGATGTCGGGACAGGCTACGAGCAGTACGTC.

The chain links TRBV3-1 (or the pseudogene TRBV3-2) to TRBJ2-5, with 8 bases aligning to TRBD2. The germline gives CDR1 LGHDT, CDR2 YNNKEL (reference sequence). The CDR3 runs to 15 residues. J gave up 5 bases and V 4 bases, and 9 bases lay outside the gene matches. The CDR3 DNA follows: TGTGCCAGCAGCCCCGGGGGGGCCGCGGGGGAGACCCAGTACTTC. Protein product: CASSPGGAAGETQYF.

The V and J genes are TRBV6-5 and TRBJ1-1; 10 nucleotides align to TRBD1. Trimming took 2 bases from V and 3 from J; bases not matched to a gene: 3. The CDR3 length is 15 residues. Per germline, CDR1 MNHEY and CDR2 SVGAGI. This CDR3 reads CASSYRQGAYTEAFF. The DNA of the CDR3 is TGTGCCAGCAGTTACCGACAGGGGGCCTACACTGAAGCTTTCTTT.

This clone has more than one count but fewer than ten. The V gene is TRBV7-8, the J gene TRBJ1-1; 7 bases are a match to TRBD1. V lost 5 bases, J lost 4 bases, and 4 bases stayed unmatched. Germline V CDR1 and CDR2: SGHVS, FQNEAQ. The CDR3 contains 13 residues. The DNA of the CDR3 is TGTGCCAGCAGCGGAGCAGGGGGCACTGAAGCTTTCTTT. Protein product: CASSGAGGTEAFF.

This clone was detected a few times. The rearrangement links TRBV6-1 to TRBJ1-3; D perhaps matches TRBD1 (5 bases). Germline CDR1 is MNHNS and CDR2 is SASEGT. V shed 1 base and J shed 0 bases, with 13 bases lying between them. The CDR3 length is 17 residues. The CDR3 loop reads CASSEGAGRSSGNTIYF. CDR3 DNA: TGTGCCAGCAGTGAAGGGGCAGGGAGGAGCTCTGGAAACACCATATATTTT.

CDR3 coding DNA: TGTGCCAGCAGCAGAGATTTCTATGGCTACACCTTC. This encodes CASSRDFYGYTF. The chain uses TRBV3-1 (or the pseudogene TRBV3-2) and TRBJ1-2; no clear D gene. The ends were cut back, 5 bases at V and 4 bases at J, with 8 bases in the middle. Germline CDR1 reads LGHDT; CDR2 reads YNNKEL (reference sequence). CDR3 length equals 12 residues.

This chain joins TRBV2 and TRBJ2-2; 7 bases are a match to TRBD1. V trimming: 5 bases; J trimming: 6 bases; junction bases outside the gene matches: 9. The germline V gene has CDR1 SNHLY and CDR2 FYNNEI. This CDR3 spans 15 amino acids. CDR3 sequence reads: CASSFNRGSAGELFF. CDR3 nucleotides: TGTGCCAGCAGTTTTAACAGGGGAAGTGCCGGGGAGCTGTTTTTT.

CDR3: CASTFTGTGIYEQYF. In nucleotides, the CDR3 is TGTGCCAGCACCTTCACCGGGACAGGGATATACGAGCAGTACTTC. This chain uses TRBV6-6 with TRBJ2-7; the match to TRBD1 covers 9 bases. Germline assignment: CDR1 MNHNY and CDR2 SVGAGI (reference sequence). Trimming removed 7 bases from V and 4 bases from J; junction bases left unmatched: 11. The CDR3 totals 15 residues.

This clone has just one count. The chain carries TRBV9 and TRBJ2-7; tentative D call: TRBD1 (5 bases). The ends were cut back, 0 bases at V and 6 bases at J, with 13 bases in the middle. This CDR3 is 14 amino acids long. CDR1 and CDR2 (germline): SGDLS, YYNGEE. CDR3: CASSVGQGNGEQYF. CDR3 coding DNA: TGTGCCAGCAGCGTAGGGCAGGGCAACGGCGAGCAGTACTTC.

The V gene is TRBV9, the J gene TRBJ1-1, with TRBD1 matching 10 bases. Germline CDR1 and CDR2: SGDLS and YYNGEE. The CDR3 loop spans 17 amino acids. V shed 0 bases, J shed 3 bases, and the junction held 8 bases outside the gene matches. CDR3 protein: CASSVDPGTGVDTEAFF. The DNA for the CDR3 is TGTGCCAGCAGCGTAGACCCAGGGACAGGGGTGGACACTGAAGCTTTCTTT. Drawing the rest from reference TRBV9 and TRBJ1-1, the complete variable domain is DSGVTQTPKHLITATGQRVTLRCSPRSGDLSVYWYQQSLDQGLQFLIQYYNGEERAKGNILERFSAQQFPDLHSELNLSSLELGDSALYFCASSVDPGTGVDTEAFFGQGTRLTVV.

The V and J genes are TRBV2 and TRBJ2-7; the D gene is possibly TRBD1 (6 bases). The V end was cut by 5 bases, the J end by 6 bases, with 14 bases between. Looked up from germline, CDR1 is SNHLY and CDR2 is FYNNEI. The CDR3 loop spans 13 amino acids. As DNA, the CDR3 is TGTGCCAGCAGTCTTACAGGGTTTTTCGAGCAGTACTTC. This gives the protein CASSLTGFFEQYF.

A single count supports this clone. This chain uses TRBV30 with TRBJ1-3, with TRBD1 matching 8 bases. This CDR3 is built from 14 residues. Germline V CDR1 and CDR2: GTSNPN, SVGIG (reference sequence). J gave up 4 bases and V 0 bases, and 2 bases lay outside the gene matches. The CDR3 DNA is TGTGCCTGGAGTGTACCAGGGGGCGGAAACACCATATATTTT. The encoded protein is CAWSVPGGGNTIYF.

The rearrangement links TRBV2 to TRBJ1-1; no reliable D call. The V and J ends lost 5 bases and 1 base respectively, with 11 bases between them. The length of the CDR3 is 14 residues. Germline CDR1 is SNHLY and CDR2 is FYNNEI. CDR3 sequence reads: CASSPLAGNTEAFF. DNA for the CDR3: TGTGCCAGCAGTCCTTTGGCGGGGAACACTGAAGCTTTCTTT.

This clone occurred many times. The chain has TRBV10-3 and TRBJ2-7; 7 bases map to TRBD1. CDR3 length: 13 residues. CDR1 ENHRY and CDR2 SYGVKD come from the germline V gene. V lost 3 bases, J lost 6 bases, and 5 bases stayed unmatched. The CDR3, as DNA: TGTGCCATCAGTGAACAGGGGATGATCGAGCAGTACGTC. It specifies CAISEQGMIEQYV.

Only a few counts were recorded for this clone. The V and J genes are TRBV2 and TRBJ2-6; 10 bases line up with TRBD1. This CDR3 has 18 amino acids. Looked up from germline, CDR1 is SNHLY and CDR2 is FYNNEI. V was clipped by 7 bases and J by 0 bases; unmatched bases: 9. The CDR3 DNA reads TGTGCCAGCACTGTCGGGACAGGGGTTAACTCTGGGGCCAACGTCCTGACTTTC. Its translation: CASTVGTGVNSGANVLTF.

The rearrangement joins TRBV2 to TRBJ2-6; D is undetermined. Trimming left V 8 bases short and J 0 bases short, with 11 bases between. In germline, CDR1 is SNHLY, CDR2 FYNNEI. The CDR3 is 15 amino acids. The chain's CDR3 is CASSRANSGANVLTF. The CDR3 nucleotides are TGTGCCAGCTCTCGCGCCAACTCTGGGGCCAACGTCCTGACTTTC.